This T cell receptor (beta chain) was observed in a study of siplizumab effects on memory and regulatory T cells. There are 15 residues in the CDR3. Germline trimming cut 6 bases from V and 7 bases from J; bases unmatched to any gene: 9. Looked up from germline, CDR1 is SNHLY and CDR2 is FYNNEI. TCRdb's copy holds only in-frame clones and misses some; the assay was immunoSEQ multiplex PCR. The data show about 100,000 clones, with around 94% seen just once and roughly 1.3% held by the top ten. Sequencing was carried out using non-Treg CD4+ T cells sorted from blood. The sequence derives from a human donor in good health. The rearrangement joins TRBV2 to TRBJ1-4; 9 nucleotides line up with TRBD1. CDR3 loop: CASRLTGTGSEKLFF. CDR3 bases: TGTGCCAGCAGGCTTACCGGGACAGGGTCTGAAAAACTGTTTTTT.